This T cell receptor beta chain was captured in a study of neurological immune-mediated disorders. Study details: The 35 or so patients with multiple sclerosis comprised roughly 31 relapsing-remitting cases and 3 secondary progressive cases.

cDNA synthesis was performed by 5'RACE with 10-nucleotide random UMIs. Per sequencing run, 15-18 subjects together gave over 170 million TCR-beta sequences. TCRdb analysed the 5' RACE reads with MiXCR anew, one entry per CDR3 protein. The table shows 60,000 to 85,000 distinct CDR3 sequences, with about 5% occurring only once. In this sample, this clonotype turned up many times. V shed 3 bases and J shed 8 bases, with 20 bases lying between them. Germline loops: CDR1 DFQATT, CDR2 SNEGSKA (reference sequence). This CDR3 comprises 15 residues. The chain employs TRBV20-1 and TRBJ2-1; D gene uncertain. This clonotype was obtained from a woman in her 30s with multiple sclerosis. Input material: PBMCs. CDR3 sequence: CSASYRHHRVDEQFF. CDR3 bases: TGCAGTGCTAGCTATCGACACCATCGGGTGGATGAGCAGTTCTTC.